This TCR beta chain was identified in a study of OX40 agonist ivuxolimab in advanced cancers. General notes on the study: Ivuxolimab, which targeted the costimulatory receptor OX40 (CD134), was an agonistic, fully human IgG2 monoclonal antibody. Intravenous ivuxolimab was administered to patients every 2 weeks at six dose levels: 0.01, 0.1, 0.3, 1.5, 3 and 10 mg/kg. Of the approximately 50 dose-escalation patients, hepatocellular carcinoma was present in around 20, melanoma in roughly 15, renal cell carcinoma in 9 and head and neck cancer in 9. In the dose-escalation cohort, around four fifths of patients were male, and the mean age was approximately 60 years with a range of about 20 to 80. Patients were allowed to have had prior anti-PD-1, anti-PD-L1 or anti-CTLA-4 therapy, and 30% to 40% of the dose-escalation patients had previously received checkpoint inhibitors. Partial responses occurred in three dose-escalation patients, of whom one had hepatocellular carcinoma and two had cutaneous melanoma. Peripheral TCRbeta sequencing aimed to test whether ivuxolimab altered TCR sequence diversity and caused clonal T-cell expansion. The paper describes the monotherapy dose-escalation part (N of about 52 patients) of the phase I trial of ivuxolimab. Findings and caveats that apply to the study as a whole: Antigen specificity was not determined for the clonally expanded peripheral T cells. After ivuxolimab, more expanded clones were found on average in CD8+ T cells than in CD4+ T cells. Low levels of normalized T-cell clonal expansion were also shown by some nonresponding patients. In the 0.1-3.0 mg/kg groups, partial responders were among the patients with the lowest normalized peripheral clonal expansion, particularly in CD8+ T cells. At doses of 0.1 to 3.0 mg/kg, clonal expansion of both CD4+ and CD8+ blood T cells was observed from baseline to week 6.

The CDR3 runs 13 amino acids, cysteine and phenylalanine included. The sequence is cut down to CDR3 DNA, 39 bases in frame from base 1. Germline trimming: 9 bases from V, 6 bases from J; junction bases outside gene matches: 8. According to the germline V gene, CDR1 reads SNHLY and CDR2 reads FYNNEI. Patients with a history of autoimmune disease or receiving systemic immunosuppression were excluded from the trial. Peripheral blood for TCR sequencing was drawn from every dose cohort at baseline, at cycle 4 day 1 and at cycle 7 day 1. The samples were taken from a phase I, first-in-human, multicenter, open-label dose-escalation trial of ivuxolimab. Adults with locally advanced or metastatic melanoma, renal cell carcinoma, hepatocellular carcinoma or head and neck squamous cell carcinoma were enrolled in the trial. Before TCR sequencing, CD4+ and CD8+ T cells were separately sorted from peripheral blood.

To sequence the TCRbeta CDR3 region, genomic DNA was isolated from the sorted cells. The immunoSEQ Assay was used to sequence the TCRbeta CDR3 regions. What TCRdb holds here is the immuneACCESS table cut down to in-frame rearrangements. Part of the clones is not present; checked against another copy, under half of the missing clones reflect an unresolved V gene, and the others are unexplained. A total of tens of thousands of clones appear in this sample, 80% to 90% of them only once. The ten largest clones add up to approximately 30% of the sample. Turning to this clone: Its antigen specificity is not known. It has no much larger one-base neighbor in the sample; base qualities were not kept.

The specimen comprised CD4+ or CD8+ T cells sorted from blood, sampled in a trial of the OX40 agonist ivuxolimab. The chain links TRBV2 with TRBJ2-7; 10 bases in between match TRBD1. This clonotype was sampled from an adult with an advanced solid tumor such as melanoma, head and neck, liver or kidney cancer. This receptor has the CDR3 CARSGQGNSEQYF. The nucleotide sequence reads TGTGCCAGATCGGGACAGGGGAATAGCGAGCAGTACTTC.